Presented here are 25 T cell receptor beta chains from one specimen sequenced in a study of shared clonotypes between healthy human individuals. Using immunoSEQ multiplex PCR, the repertoire was profiled, and TCRdb retains in-frame clones only, with some absent. There are millions of clones in the sample; about 92% occur only once, and over 1.5% lies in the top ten. Terminally differentiated effector memory CD45RA+ cells were excluded by CCR7 positive selection of CD45RO-negative cells. Sequenced material: naive CD8+ T cells from PBMCs. The receptors come from a man aged 18 to 35 in good health. Some clones in this sample may be carry-over from other donors' samples.

This chain links TRBV27 with TRBJ1-5, with D uncertain. This CDR3 contains 14 residues. V lost 5 bases and J 0 bases, leaving 8 bases between the germline ends. Per the germline V gene, CDR1 is MNHEY and CDR2 is SMNVEV (reference sequence). The CDR3 here is CASSLTPSNQPQHF. The CDR3 DNA follows: TGTGCCAGCAGTCTGACACCTAGCAATCAGCCCCAGCATTTT.

This clone was seen a few times. This chain links TRBV4-3 with TRBJ1-1; 9 positions match TRBD1. Germline-derived CDR1 and CDR2 are LGHNA and YSLEER. The ends lost 2 bases at V and 6 bases at J; junction bases unmatched: 10. The CDR3 covers 16 residues. Written as DNA, the CDR3 is TGCGCCAGCAGCCAACTTGAGACAGGGGGAGTCTCTGAAGCTTTCTTT. It encodes CASSQLETGGVSEAFF.

The J gene is TRBJ1-2, the V gene TRBV10-3, with D unclear. Germline CDR1 and CDR2: ENHRY and SYGVKD. The CDR3 runs to 13 residues. V lost 8 bases and J 14 bases, leaving 24 bases between the germline ends. Here the CDR3 reads CAIVSDEDGGSTF. In nucleotides, the CDR3 is TGTGCCATCGTATCCGACGAAGATGGCGGGTCGACCTTC.

This chain connects TRBV27 to TRBJ2-2; D is perhaps TRBD1 (6 bases). Germline V gene lookup returns CDR1 MNHEY and CDR2 SMNVEV (reference sequence). CDR3 length: 14 residues. V shed 6 bases and J shed 5 bases, with 13 bases lying between them. CDR3 loop: CASRILQGTGELFF. Here the CDR3 DNA reads TGTGCCAGCAGAATACTACAGGGTACCGGGGAGCTGTTTTTT.

The chain carries TRBV7-9 and TRBJ2-1; possibly TRBD2 for D (7 bases). CDR3 length: 14 residues. The germline V gene has CDR1 SEHNR and CDR2 FQNEAQ (reference sequence). The V end was cut by 4 bases, the J end by 10 bases, with 17 bases between. This chain's CDR3 is CASSSPRGGGEQFF. The CDR3 nucleotides read TGTGCCAGCAGCTCCCCAAGGGGGGGTGGAGAGCAGTTCTTC. Together with reference TRBV7-9 and TRBJ2-1, the CDR3 gives the full variable domain: DTGVSQNPRHKITKRGQNVTFRCDPISEHNRLYWYRQTLGQGPEFLTYFQNEAQLEKSRLLSDRFSAERPKGSFSTLEIQRTEQGDSAMYLCASSSPRGGGEQFFGPGTRLTVL.

The chain carries TRBV11-1 and TRBJ2-5, with 8 positions matching TRBD1. CDR3 length equals 16 residues. With 1 base clipped from V and 5 bases from J, the junction kept 9 bases outside the gene matches. Germline V CDR1 and CDR2: SGHAT, FQDESV (reference sequence). The DNA of the CDR3 is TGTGCCAGCAGCTTAGGAGCAGGGGGCGATAAGGAGACCCAGTACTTC. Translated, it gives CASSLGAGGDKETQYF.

On this clone: Other DNA sequences in the same sample also yield this CDR3. V and J are TRBV7-3 and TRBJ2-1, with 8 positions matching TRBD2. The germline V gene encodes CDR1 SGHTA and CDR2 FQGTGA. This CDR3 is built from 14 residues. V was pared by 2 bases and J by 7 bases, with 4 bases of the junction left unmatched. CDR3 bases: TGTGCCAGCAGCTTAGCGGGAGGAGGGAATGAGCAGTTCTTC. Residues: CASSLAGGGNEQFF.

The gene calls are TRBV29-1 and TRBJ1-2; D not resolved. Germline CDR1 reads SQVTM; CDR2 reads ANQGSEA. The germline V and J ends were trimmed by 3 bases and 0 bases, with 14 bases remaining between them. CDR3 length: 15 residues. The DNA of the CDR3 is TGCAGCGTTGATGCCCGATTGCCAGCTAACTATGGCTACACCTTC. Amino acid sequence: CSVDARLPANYGYTF.

The chain employs TRBV7-9 and TRBJ2-1, with a possible D match to TRBD2 (7 bases). V lost 1 base, J lost 9 bases, and 16 bases lay in between. CDR3 size: 15 residues. CDR1 and CDR2 from the germline V gene are SEHNR and FQNEAQ (reference sequence). This CDR3 is CASSLDWAGAAEQFF. DNA for the CDR3: TGTGCCAGCAGCTTAGATTGGGCGGGGGCCGCTGAGCAGTTCTTC.

The rearrangement uses TRBV18 and TRBJ2-7; possible D gene TRBD1, 6 bases. Germline loops: CDR1 KGHSH, CDR2 LQKENI. The CDR3 totals 16 residues. V was cut by 8 bases and J by 1 base, with 21 bases left in between. The CDR3 spells CASVPERQVLSYEQYF. Here the CDR3 DNA reads TGTGCCAGCGTCCCGGAAAGACAGGTCTTATCCTACGAGCAGTACTTC.

This chain links TRBV10-1 with TRBJ1-1; D might be TRBD1 (6 bases). Germline CDR1 is WNHNN and CDR2 is SYGVQD (reference sequence). Trimming stripped 9 bases from V and 1 base from J, with 12 bases between. This CDR3 has 13 amino acids. The DNA of the CDR3 is TGCGCCAGAGGGGGGGACAAGAACACTGAAGCTTTCTTT. Translated: CARGGDKNTEAFF.

V and J are TRBV4-1 and TRBJ2-7; 8 bases agree with TRBD2. CDR3 length: 15 residues. Germline CDR1 reads MGHRA; CDR2 reads YSYEKL. V lost 4 bases, J lost 7 bases, and 12 bases stayed unmatched. The CDR3 nucleotides read TGCGCCAGCAGCCCCCGACCGGGACTAGAGTTTGAGCAGTACTTC. Translated: CASSPRPGLEFEQYF.

The V gene is TRBV7-8, the J gene TRBJ2-1; 9 bases align to TRBD2. Germline lookup yields CDR1 SGHVS and CDR2 FQNEAQ. This CDR3 spans 14 amino acids. V lost 4 bases to trimming and J lost 5 bases; unmatched junction nucleotides: 3. The CDR3 spells CASSSLAGNNEQFF. The CDR3 coding sequence is TGTGCCAGCAGCTCCCTAGCGGGGAACAATGAGCAGTTCTTC.

This clone was picked up one time. V usage is TRBV7-8 and J usage is TRBJ2-7; the match to TRBD1 covers 8 bases. The J segment lost 6 bases and the V segment lost 5 bases, leaving 12 bases of the junction unmatched. Germline lookup yields CDR1 SGHVS and CDR2 FQNEAQ. The CDR3 sequence is 15 residues long. The CDR3 nucleotides read TGTGCCAGCAGCCCCACAGGGGGGCGGAAAGGCGAGCAGTACTTC. Amino acid sequence: CASSPTGGRKGEQYF.

This clone appeared once. The chain links TRBV27 to TRBJ2-7, with D uncertain. Germline V gene sequence: CDR1 MNHEY, CDR2 SMNVEV (reference sequence). The ends were cut back, 5 bases at V and 10 bases at J, with 18 bases in the middle. The CDR3 has 13 amino acids. CDR3 protein: CASSPPGLAIQYF. CDR3 bases: TGTGCCAGCAGTCCCCCCGGTTTGGCTATCCAGTACTTC.

V is TRBV28 and J is TRBJ1-2; the D is unclear. Trimming shortened V by 5 bases and J by 4 bases, and 17 bases separated the two germline ends. This CDR3 has 15 amino acids. The germline gives CDR1 MDHEN, CDR2 SYDVKM. CDR3 loop: CASSPDLTVPYGYTF. In DNA, the CDR3 is TGTGCCAGCAGTCCGGACCTTACAGTACCCTATGGCTACACCTTC.

The V gene is TRBV27, the J gene TRBJ1-1; the D gene is possibly TRBD1 (5 bases). The CDR3 spans 17 residues. Trimming shortened V by 5 bases and J by 1 base, and 20 bases separated the two germline ends. CDR1 is MNHEY, CDR2 SMNVEV, per germline (reference sequence). CDR3 sequence reads: CASSKLTNKGANTEAFF. Here the CDR3 DNA reads TGTGCCAGCAGTAAACTAACTAATAAAGGGGCGAACACTGAAGCTTTCTTT.

The rearrangement joins TRBV30 to TRBJ1-2, with a weak D call TRBD1 (5 bases). The V end was cut by 3 bases, the J end by 3 bases, with 11 bases between. The V gene's germline CDR1 is GTSNPN and CDR2 SVGIG (reference sequence). The CDR3 runs to 13 residues. CDR3 in DNA: TGTGCCTGGAGCCTAGGGGTTGACTATGGCTACACCTTC. Its translation is CAWSLGVDYGYTF.

The CDR3 nucleotides read TGCGCCAGCAGCCCACAGGGGGCTAATAGGGAGACCCAGTACTTC. As protein: CASSPQGANRETQYF. The chain carries TRBV4-1 and TRBJ2-5; 9 bases are a match to TRBD1. The CDR3 has 15 residues. Germline V gene lookup returns CDR1 MGHRA and CDR2 YSYEKL. Trimming took 4 bases from V and 5 from J; bases not matched to a gene: 8.

The genes are TRBV7-9 and TRBJ2-1; 9 bases are shared with TRBD2. J lost 3 bases, V lost 5 bases, and 8 bases had no gene match. This CDR3 comprises 16 residues. CDR1 is SEHNR, CDR2 FQNEAQ, per germline (reference sequence). CDR3 sequence reads: CASSAVAGVIYNEQFF. In DNA form, the CDR3 reads TGTGCCAGCAGCGCGGTAGCGGGAGTCATCTACAATGAGCAGTTCTTC.

The V and J genes are TRBV27 and TRBJ2-7; maybe TRBD1 (5 bases). This CDR3 comprises 16 residues. V was pared by 6 bases and J by 3 bases, with 21 bases between. Germline loops: CDR1 MNHEY, CDR2 SMNVEV (reference sequence). For the CDR3, the DNA is TGTGCCAGCAGCTACTCAACAGGCCTAACGAGCTACGAGCAGTACTTC. Its protein product is CASSYSTGLTSYEQYF.

The sample holds one count of this clone. This sequence joins TRBV6-6 and TRBJ2-1, with D possibly being TRBD1 (6 bases). CDR1 and CDR2 from the germline V gene are MNHNY and SVGAGI (reference sequence). This CDR3 is 16 amino acids long. Trimming shortened V by 8 bases and J by 5 bases, and 22 bases separated the two germline ends. CDR3 in DNA: TGTGCCAGCGCTATTTCGACAGGTTATGTCAACAATGAGCAGTTCTTC. Translation gives CASAISTGYVNNEQFF.

The chain has TRBV9 and TRBJ2-2; D may be TRBD2 (6 bases). The CDR3 is 17 amino acids. The germline V and J ends were trimmed by 0 bases and 0 bases, with 12 bases remaining between them. Per germline, CDR1 SGDLS and CDR2 YYNGEE. This CDR3 reads CASSVGFGRANTGELFF. The CDR3 DNA sequence: TGTGCCAGCAGCGTAGGTTTCGGGAGAGCGAACACCGGGGAGCTGTTTTTT.

This rearrangement joins TRBV28 to TRBJ1-4; tentative D call: TRBD1 (5 bases). There are 16 residues in the CDR3. Per the germline V gene, CDR1 is MDHEN and CDR2 is SYDVKM. Trimming pared 0 bases from V and 0 bases from J, leaving 8 bases between. DNA of the CDR3: TGTGCCAGCAGTTTATGGTTAGGGGCAACTAATGAAAAACTGTTTTTT. Amino acid sequence: CASSLWLGATNEKLFF.

Remarks on this clone: Because the CDR3's place on the DNA is in doubt, the DNA is left out and the CDR3 is given as listed by TCRdb. The chain links TRBV21-1 to TRBJ1-4; TRBD1, the D gene given by the table, was not confirmed from the DNA. TRBV21-1 is flagged as a pseudogene. Ends included, the CDR3 has 18 residues. Here the CDR3 reads CASSAPVGRGNFGEKLFF.